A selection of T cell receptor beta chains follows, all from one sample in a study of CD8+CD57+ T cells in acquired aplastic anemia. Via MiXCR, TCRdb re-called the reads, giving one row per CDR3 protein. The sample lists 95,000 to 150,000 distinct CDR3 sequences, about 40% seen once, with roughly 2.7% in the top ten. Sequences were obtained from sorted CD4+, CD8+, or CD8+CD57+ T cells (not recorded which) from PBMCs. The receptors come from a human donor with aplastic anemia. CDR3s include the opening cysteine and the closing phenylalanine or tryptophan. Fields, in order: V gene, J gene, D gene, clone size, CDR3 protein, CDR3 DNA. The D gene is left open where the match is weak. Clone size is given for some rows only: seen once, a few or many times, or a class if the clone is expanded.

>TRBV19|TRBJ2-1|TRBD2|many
CASSRVAGYNEQFF
TGTGCCAGTAGTAGGGTAGCGGGGTACAATGAGCAGTTCTTC
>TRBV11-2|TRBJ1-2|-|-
CASSLDPRNYGYTF
TGTGCCAGCAGCTTAGATCCAAGGAACTATGGCTACACCTTC
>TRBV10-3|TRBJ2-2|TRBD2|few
CASSYVSGGLTGELFF
TGTGCCAGCAGTTATGTGAGCGGGGGCCTCACCGGGGAACTGTTTTTT
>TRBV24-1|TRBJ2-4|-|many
CATSDSGTLQNIQYF
TGTGCCACCAGTGATTCCGGGACCTTACAAAACATTCAGTACTTC
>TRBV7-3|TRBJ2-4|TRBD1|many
CASSQDRGTNIQYF
TGTGCCAGCAGCCAAGACAGGGGGACTAACATTCAGTACTTC
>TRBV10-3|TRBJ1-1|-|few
CAISEGGTEAFF
TGTGCCATCAGTGAGGGAGGGACTGAAGCTTTCTTT
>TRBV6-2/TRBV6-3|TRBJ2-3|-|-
CASSLLSGGDTDTQYF
TGTGCCAGCAGTCTTTTAAGTGGGGGAGACACAGATACGCAGTATTTT
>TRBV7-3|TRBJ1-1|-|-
CASSRQWNTEAFF
TGTGCCAGCAGCCGACAGTGGAACACTGAAGCTTTCTTT
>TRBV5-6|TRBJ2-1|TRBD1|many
CASSLGQGSSYNEQFF
TGTGCCAGCAGCTTGGGACAGGGCAGCTCCTACAATGAGCAGTTCTTC
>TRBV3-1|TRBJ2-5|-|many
CASSRRGGGQETQYF
TGTGCCAGCAGCCGACGGGGAGGGGGGCAAGAGACCCAGTACTTC
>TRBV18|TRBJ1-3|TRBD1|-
CASSQARGTGDSGNTIYF
TGTGCCAGCTCACAGGCCAGAGGGACAGGCGACTCTGGAAACACCATATATTTT
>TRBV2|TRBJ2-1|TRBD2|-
CASSSNLASGVGNEQFF
TGTGCCAGCAGTTCAAACCTGGCTAGCGGGGTCGGGAATGAGCAGTTCTTC
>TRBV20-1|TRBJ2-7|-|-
CSAAPGDRGSYEQYF
TGCAGTGCCGCCCCAGGGGACCGAGGCTCCTACGAGCAGTACTTC
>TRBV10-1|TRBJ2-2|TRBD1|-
CASSARQGEGTGELFF
TGCGCCAGCAGTGCCCGACAGGGGGAAGGGACCGGGGAGCTGTTTTTT
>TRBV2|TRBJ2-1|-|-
CASRDIYYEQFF
TGTGCCAGCCGGGACATTTACTATGAGCAGTTCTTC
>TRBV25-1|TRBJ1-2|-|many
CASSEGGVVGYTF
TGTGCCAGCAGTGAAGGTGGGGTTGTTGGCTACACCTTC
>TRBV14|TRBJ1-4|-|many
CASSQVRGSGEKLFF
TGTGCCAGCAGCCAAGTCCGGGGATCCGGTGAAAAACTGTTTTTT
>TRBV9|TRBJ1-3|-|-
CASSVVGGISGNTIYF
TGTGCCAGCAGCGTAGTGGGCGGAATCTCTGGAAACACCATATATTTT
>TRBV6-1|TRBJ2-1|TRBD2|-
CASHRGGIDERFF
TGTGCCAGCCATCGGGGGGGCATAGATGAGCGGTTCTTC
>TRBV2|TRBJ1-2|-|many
CASVGQAALYGYTF
TGTGCCAGCGTAGGGCAGGCAGCTCTCTATGGCTACACCTTC
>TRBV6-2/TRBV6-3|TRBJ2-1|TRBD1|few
CASSSSDRGRYNEQFF
TGTGCCAGCAGTTCCTCGGACAGGGGGCGATACAATGAGCAGTTCTTC
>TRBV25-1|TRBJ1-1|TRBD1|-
CASSELNRDREAFF
TGTGCCAGCAGTGAATTAAACAGGGACAGGGAAGCTTTCTTT
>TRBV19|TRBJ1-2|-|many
CASSMLGRIDYGYTF
TGTGCCAGTAGTATGCTGGGACGTATCGACTATGGCTACACCTTC
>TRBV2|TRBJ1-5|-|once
CASSEALQGGSNQPQHF
TGTGCCAGCAGTGAAGCGCTTCAGGGCGGGAGCAATCAGCCCCAGCATTTT
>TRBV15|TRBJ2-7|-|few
CATSRAGTPGSYEQYF
TGTGCCACCAGCAGAGCCGGGACCCCCGGCAGCTACGAGCAGTACTTC
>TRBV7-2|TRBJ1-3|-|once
CASSLAGISGNTIYF
TGTGCCAGCAGCTTAGCGGGAATCTCTGGAAACACCATATATTTT
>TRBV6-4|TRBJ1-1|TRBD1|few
CASSDSMLGGEGTEAFF
TGTGCCAGCAGTGACTCGATGTTAGGGGGCGAGGGCACTGAAGCTTTCTTT
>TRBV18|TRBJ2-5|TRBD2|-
CASSPPAGGGETQYF
TGTGCCAGCTCACCACCGGCGGGGGGCGGAGAGACCCAGTACTTC
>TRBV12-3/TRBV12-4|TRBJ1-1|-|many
CASSLRQTNTEAFF
TGTGCCAGCAGTTTAAGGCAGACGAACACTGAAGCTTTCTTT
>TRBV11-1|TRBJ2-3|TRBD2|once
CASRPSGGATDTQYF
TGTGCCAGCAGACCTAGCGGGGGGGCAACAGATACGCAGTATTTT
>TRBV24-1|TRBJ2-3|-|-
CATSEGRDTDTQYF
TGTGCCACCAGTGAGGGCAGGGATACAGATACGCAGTATTTT
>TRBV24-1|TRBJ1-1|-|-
CATSDSRARGGTEAFF
TGTGCCACCAGTGATTCCAGGGCCCGGGGGGGAACTGAAGCTTTCTTT
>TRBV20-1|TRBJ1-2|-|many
CSARDINVINDRRIYGYTF
TGCAGTGCTAGAGATATAAACGTGATTAACGACAGGCGAATCTATGGCTACACCTTC
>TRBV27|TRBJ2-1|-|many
CASSRVGRSTNEQFF
TGTGCCAGCAGTCGGGTTGGAAGGTCCACCAATGAGCAGTTCTTC
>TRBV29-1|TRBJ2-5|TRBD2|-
CSALTSGQKTQYF
TGCAGCGCCTTGACTAGCGGCCAAAAGACCCAGTACTTT
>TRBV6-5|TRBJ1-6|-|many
CASSYTDKDSPLHF
TGTGCCAGCAGTTACACGGACAAGGATTCACCCCTCCACTTT
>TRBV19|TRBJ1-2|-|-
CASSMAAQPNYGYTF
TGTGCCAGTAGTATGGCGGCCCAGCCAAACTATGGCTACACCTTC
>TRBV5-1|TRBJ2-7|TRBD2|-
CASSLEASGLYEQYF
TGCGCCAGCAGCTTGGAAGCTAGCGGCCTATACGAGCAGTACTTC
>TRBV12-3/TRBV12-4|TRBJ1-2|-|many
CASSFLQGPYGYTF
TGTGCCAGCAGTTTCTTACAGGGCCCATATGGCTACACCTTC
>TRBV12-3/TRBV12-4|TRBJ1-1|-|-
CASSLGPGGAFF
TGTGCCAGCAGTTTGGGACCTGGCGGGGCTTTCTTT
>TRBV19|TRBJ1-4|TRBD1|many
CATRDRASANEKLFF
TGTGCCACCAGGGACAGGGCTTCGGCTAATGAAAAACTGTTTTTT
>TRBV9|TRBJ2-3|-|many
CASSRGGTDTQYF
TGTGCCAGCAGCCGTGGGGGCACAGATACGCAGTATTTT